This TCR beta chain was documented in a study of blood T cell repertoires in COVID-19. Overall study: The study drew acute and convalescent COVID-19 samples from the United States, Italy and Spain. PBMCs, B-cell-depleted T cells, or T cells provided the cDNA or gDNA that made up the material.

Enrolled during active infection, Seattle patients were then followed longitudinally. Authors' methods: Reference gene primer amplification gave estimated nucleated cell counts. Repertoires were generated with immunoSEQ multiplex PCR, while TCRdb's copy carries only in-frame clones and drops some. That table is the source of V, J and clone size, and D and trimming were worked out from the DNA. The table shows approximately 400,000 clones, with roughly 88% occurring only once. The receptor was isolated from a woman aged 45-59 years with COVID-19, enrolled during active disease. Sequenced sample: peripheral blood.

The CDR3 bases are TGTGCCAGCAGCTTAGAGACAGGTTTTTCCTACGAGCAGTACTTC. It is translated as CASSLETGFSYEQYF. The V gene is TRBV7-2, the J gene TRBJ2-7, with D perhaps matching TRBD1 (6 bases). Trimming took off 1 base at V and 1 base at J, with 11 bases between the two ends. Germline-derived CDR1 and CDR2 are SGHTA and FQGNSA. This CDR3 contains 15 residues. The variable domain in full, completed from reference TRBV7-2 and TRBJ2-7, reads GAGVSQSPSNKVTEKGKDVELRCDPISGHTALYWYRQSLGQGLEFLIYFQGNSAPDKSGLPSDRFSAERTGGSVSTLTIQRTQQEDSAVYLCASSLETGFSYEQYFGPGTRLTVT.